Sequencing of this T cell receptor (beta chain) was carried out in a study of T and B cells in COVID-19 patients. Study-level findings and limits: The recovered cohort had some 2,000 exclusive TCR clusters, including 25 to 35 low generation probability clusters. Few blood samples existed from mildly ill patients during symptoms or early in severe cases.

TRB rearrangements were amplified by multiplex PCR with BIOMED2 TRB-A/B primers. TCRdb reprocessed the multiplex PCR reads via MiXCR and lists one record per CDR3 protein. The sample shows roughly 13,000 distinct CDR3 sequences, roughly 27% of them seen only once. From blood, roughly 220-550 ng of genomic DNA served as TRB template. This clonotype was found many times. As yet, its antigen is unknown. What was sequenced was blood. The sequence derives from a human donor who had recovered from COVID-19.

The CDR3, as DNA: TGTGCCAGCAGCTTAGGGCAGTTCTATGGCTACACCTTC. Residues: CASSLGQFYGYTF. The rearrangement links TRBV13 to TRBJ1-2; D is undetermined. Per the germline V gene, CDR1 is PRHDT and CDR2 is FYEKMQ (reference sequence). The CDR3 runs to 13 residues. V gave up 0 bases and J gave up 4 bases, with 6 bases separating them.